The 18 T cell receptor beta chains below were found in one sample sequenced in a study of human T cells and chemical hapten exposure. One entry per CDR3 protein results from TCRdb running MiXCR on the RACE reads. Altogether fewer than 150,000 distinct CDR3 sequences are present, about an eighth being singletons, with the ten largest covering around 0.99%. Sample time point: patch test 1, 2 weeks after DPC sensitization. Indicated treatment: therapeutic diphenylcyclopropenone sensitization with weekly scalp DPC. The sequenced sample was whole blood, obtained in connection with sensitization to the hapten diphenylcyclopropenone (DPC). These receptors were collected from a young man with alopecia areata. Some clones in this sample may be carry-over from other donors' samples.

In the case of this clonotype: At one of its ends the junction is not consistent with the germline gene, which may arise from a read error. The CDR3 nucleotides read TGTGCCAGCAGCCAAACGTACAATGGGCAGTTCTTC. Translation: CASSQTYNGQFF. The rearrangement joins TRBV11-2 to TRBJ2-1; no definite D call. From germline, CDR1 is SGHAT and CDR2 FQNNGV. This CDR3 contains 12 residues.

The table lists this clonotype with a few counts. CDR3 in DNA: TGTGCTAGTGGTTTGGTACTTGGCACCTCCAATCAGCCCCAGCATTTT. Amino acid sequence: CASGLVLGTSNQPQHF. The chain joins TRBV12-5 to TRBJ1-5; D gene unclear. V lost 0 bases, J lost 3 bases, and 12 bases lay in between. The germline V gene encodes CDR1 LGHNT and CDR2 FRNRAP. The CDR3 extends over 16 amino acids.

This clonotype was observed a few times. The rearrangement links TRBV7-6 to TRBJ2-2, with TRBD2 as a possible D gene (6 bases). This CDR3 region has 14 residues. The germline gives CDR1 SGHVS, CDR2 FNYEAQ. V lost 5 bases to trimming and J lost 5 bases, with 12 bases between them. DNA for the CDR3: TGTGCCAGCAGCCAAGCTCGGGGGACCGGGGAGCTGTTTTTT. It is translated as CASSQARGTGELFF.

In nucleotides, the CDR3 is TGTGCCAGCCGCGGACAGGGGAAGGGGCCCCAGCATTTT. This encodes CASRGQGKGPQHF. V gene TRBV6-1 combines with J gene TRBJ1-5; 9 nucleotides align to TRBD1. This CDR3 has 13 residues. CDR1 and CDR2 from the germline V gene are MNHNS and SASEGT. The J segment lost 9 bases and the V segment lost 8 bases, leaving 8 bases of the junction unmatched.

This clonotype occurred a few times. The chain uses TRBV10-3 and TRBJ2-2; D possibly corresponds to TRBD1 (6 bases). The CDR3 sequence is 15 residues long. V was pared by 0 bases and J by 3 bases, with 8 bases between. In germline, CDR1 is ENHRY, CDR2 SYGVKD. As DNA, the CDR3 is TGTGCCATCAGTGAGTCCGACAGGTACACCGGGGAGCTGTTTTTT. Amino acids: CAISESDRYTGELFF.

The V and J genes are TRBV19 and TRBJ1-1; D might be TRBD1 (5 bases). The V end lost 5 bases, the J end lost 3 bases, and 13 bases lay between the germline ends. The CDR3 is 14 residues long. Germline assignment: CDR1 LNHDA and CDR2 SQIVND (reference sequence). This CDR3 is CASSHLGGDTEAFF. The DNA of the CDR3 is TGTGCCAGTAGTCACCTCGGGGGAGACACTGAAGCTTTCTTT.

Only a few counts were recorded for this clonotype. The rearrangement links TRBV7-8 to TRBJ1-1; D unclear. This CDR3 contains 15 residues. V dropped 1 base and J dropped 4 bases, with 13 bases sitting between them. Germline V gene data show CDR1 as SGHVS and CDR2 as FQNEAQ. The chain's CDR3 is CASSLDRTMGTEAFF. CDR3 coding DNA: TGTGCCAGCAGCTTAGACAGAACCATGGGCACTGAAGCTTTCTTT.

The chain links TRBV6-2 or TRBV6-3 to TRBJ2-1; 8 bases align to TRBD2. Germline V gene sequence: CDR1 MNHEY, CDR2 SVGEGT. The CDR3 sequence is 17 residues long. With V trimmed by 2 bases and J by 7 bases, 13 bases remained unmatched. As DNA, the CDR3 is TGTGCCAGCAGTTACGGGCCTCTAGCGGGCTCTTTTAATGAGCAGTTCTTC. Encoded protein: CASSYGPLAGSFNEQFF.

This clonotype appeared a few times. A junction end diverges from the germline sequence, so it may reflect a read error. The V gene is TRBV4-2, the J gene TRBJ1-2; possible D gene TRBD1, 5 bases. Germline V gene data show CDR1 as LGHNA and CDR2 as YNFKEQ. The CDR3 consists of 15 residues. CDR3 region: CASSRQGDWNSGYTF. The CDR3 DNA follows: TGTGCCAGCAGCAGGCAGGGAGATTGGAACTCTGGCTACACCTTC.

At least ten counts were recorded for this clonotype. The CDR3 reads CASTPHGWAASNQPQHF. DNA of the CDR3: TGTGCCAGCACCCCGCATGGATGGGCGGCAAGCAATCAGCCCCAGCATTTT. This sequence joins TRBV28 and TRBJ1-5; D is ambiguous. V was cut by 7 bases and J by 1 base, with 20 bases left in between. The germline CDR1 and CDR2 sequences are MDHEN and SYDVKM. CDR3 length: 17 residues.

V usage is TRBV7-8 and J usage is TRBJ1-5, with D possibly matching TRBD1 (6 bases). The V end lost 3 bases, the J end lost 4 bases, and 10 bases lay between the germline ends. CDR3 length: 14 residues. Germline V CDR1 and CDR2: SGHVS, FQNEAQ. The CDR3 region has the DNA TGTGCCAGCAGCTTCCAGGACAGAAATCAGCCCCAGCATTTT. Translation gives CASSFQDRNQPQHF.

This chain connects TRBV7-2 to TRBJ2-7; D is unclear. CDR3 size: 14 residues. With 4 bases removed from V and 2 bases from J, the gap between germline ends came to 12 bases. Germline CDR1 and CDR2: SGHTA and FQGNSA. CDR3 region: CASSSYDGPYEQYF. CDR3 nucleotide sequence: TGTGCCAGCAGCTCGTATGACGGACCCTACGAGCAGTACTTC.

The gene calls are TRBV10-1 and TRBJ2-1; D is ambiguous. CDR3 length: 13 amino acids. Trimming removed 4 bases from V and 3 bases from J, with 7 bases in between. In germline, CDR1 is WNHNN, CDR2 SYGVQD (reference sequence). The CDR3 loop is CASSATYYNEQFF. Written as DNA, the CDR3 is TGCGCCAGCAGTGCCACCTACTACAATGAGCAGTTCTTC.

The gene calls are TRBV7-3 and TRBJ2-2; the D is unclear. Looked up from germline, CDR1 is SGHTA and CDR2 is FQGTGA. The CDR3 has 17 residues. Trimming shortened V by 1 base and J by 0 bases, and 12 bases separated the two germline ends. Here the CDR3 reads CASSLIRFHANTGELFF. The CDR3 bases are TGTGCCAGCAGCTTAATTCGGTTTCACGCGAACACCGGGGAGCTGTTTTTT.

The chain couples TRBV4-3 to TRBJ1-6; no clear D. Germline assignment: CDR1 LGHNA and CDR2 YSLEER. CDR3 length: 15 amino acids. Trimming shortened V by 0 bases and J by 10 bases, and 13 bases separated the two germline ends. Here the CDR3 DNA reads TGCGCCAGCAGCCAAGAGTCCAAGGGTCGATCACCCCTCCACTTT. Translated, it gives CASSQESKGRSPLHF.

This clonotype was observed at least ten times. The chain employs TRBV12-5 and TRBJ2-1; D remains unclear. Germline V lookup: CDR1 LGHNT, CDR2 FRNRAP. The CDR3 consists of 14 residues. V was clipped by 2 bases and J by 4 bases, with 9 bases between them. The CDR3 sequence: CASGLTPAYNEQFF. CDR3 sequence (DNA): TGTGCTAGTGGTTTGACGCCAGCTTACAATGAGCAGTTCTTC.

For this clonotype: This may be a read error, as it is one base from a much larger clone. V gene TRBV27 combines with J gene TRBJ1-4; D call uncertain. The CDR3 is 14 residues long. V lost 3 bases and J lost 5, with 10 bases in between. The germline V gene encodes CDR1 MNHEY and CDR2 SMNVEV (reference sequence). Written as DNA, the CDR3 is TGTGCCAGCAGTTTGATCTGCACGAATGAAAAACTGTTTTTT. It translates to CASSLICTNEKLFF.

V gene TRBV5-1 combines with J gene TRBJ2-5; perhaps TRBD1 as D (5 bases). The germline gives CDR1 SGHRS, CDR2 YFSETQ. The CDR3 runs 15 residues. Deletions cut 0 bases from V and 2 bases from J, with 11 bases between. The CDR3 loop reads CASSLVTDKQETQYF. In nucleotides, the CDR3 is TGCGCCAGCAGCTTGGTTACGGACAAGCAAGAGACCCAGTACTTC.